This T cell receptor (beta chain) was captured in a study of blood T cell repertoires in COVID-19. Whole-study context: T cells, B-cell-depleted T cells, or PBMCs provided the cDNA or gDNA that served as material.

Authors' data handling: Researchers report that nucleated cell counts were estimated from reference gene primer amplification. The repertoire was sequenced with immunoSEQ multiplex PCR; TCRdb's copy has only in-frame clones and lacks some. That table supplies the V and J calls and clone size; D and trimming were determined from the DNA. The sample carries over 200,000 clones, about 88% recorded once. This CDR3 has 14 amino acids. Between the trimmed V and J ends, which lost 0 bases and 2 bases, there was a span of 6 bases. Germline CDR1 reads SGHRS; CDR2 reads YFSETQ. The genes are TRBV5-1 and TRBJ1-3; D is unresolved. The sequenced material came from peripheral blood. The TCR was taken from a man aged 55 to 70 who had recovered from COVID-19. The CDR3 region is CASSLDPAGNTIYF. The CDR3 DNA follows: TGCGCCAGCAGCTTGGATCCGGCTGGAAACACCATATATTTT.